These T cell receptor beta chains were read from a single sample in a study of T cell responses to AZD1222 COVID-19 vaccine. Using immunoSEQ multiplex PCR, the repertoire was profiled, and TCRdb retains in-frame clones only, with some absent. This table holds about 120,000 clones, 85% to 90% found once. Material: peripheral blood, obtained on day 0 of AZD1222 vaccination. These receptors were taken from an adult in good health. Both conserved end residues are part of each CDR3. Fields, in order: D gene, V gene, J gene, clone size, CDR3 protein, CDR3 DNA. A D gene is named only where the DNA matches it firmly. Expanded clones get a size class; other rows say once, few or many, or leave the size out.

>TRBD1|TRBV5-1|TRBJ2-7|.
CASSLGTGGSYEQYF
TGCGCCAGCAGCTTAGGGACAGGGGGCTCCTACGAGCAGTACTTC
>TRBD2|TRBV28|TRBJ2-2|.
CASSLIGLAGATGELFF
TGTGCCAGCAGTTTGATCGGACTAGCGGGGGCCACCGGGGAGCTGTTTTTT
>.|TRBV9|TRBJ2-1|.
CASGGIHEQFF
TGTGCCAGCGGGGGGATCCACGAGCAGTTCTTC
>.|TRBV12-5|TRBJ2-1|.
CASGLSPRGSLERTHPNEQFF
TGTGCTAGTGGTTTGTCCCCGCGGGGTTCTCTTGAACGGACTCATCCCAATGAGCAGTTCTTC
>TRBD2|TRBV28|TRBJ2-1|.
CASSLAGDYNEQFF
TGTGCCAGCAGTTTAGCGGGGGATTACAATGAGCAGTTCTTC
>.|TRBV24-1|TRBJ2-5|.
CATSDGDFQETQYF
TGTGCCACCAGTGACGGGGACTTCCAAGAGACCCAGTACTTC
>TRBD2|TRBV30|TRBJ2-5|.
CAWSHSGGAAETQYF
TGTGCCTGGAGCCATAGCGGGGGGGCGGCCGAGACCCAGTACTTC
>.|TRBV9|TRBJ2-2|.
CASSVVGTGELFF
TGTGCCAGCAGCGTAGTGGGCACCGGGGAGCTGTTTTTT
>TRBD2|TRBV24-1|TRBJ2-1|.
CATSDAGLAAYNEQFF
TGTGCCACCAGTGACGCGGGACTAGCGGCCTACAATGAGCAGTTCTTC
>.|TRBV4-3|TRBJ1-4|.
CASSQEPRSYGEKLFF
TGCGCCAGCAGCCAAGAGCCCCGTTCCTACGGGGAAAAACTGTTTTTT
>.|TRBV20-1|TRBJ2-7|few
CSASNRASYEQYF
TGCAGTGCTAGTAACAGGGCGTCCTACGAGCAGTACTTC
>.|TRBV5-1|TRBJ2-3|.
CASSLGMGTDTQYF
TGCGCCAGCAGCTTGGGGATGGGCACAGATACGCAGTATTTT
>TRBD1|TRBV19|TRBJ1-6|.
CASSVSGTDNSPLHF
TGTGCCAGTAGTGTTTCCGGGACAGATAATTCACCCCTCCACTTT
>.|TRBV4-2|TRBJ1-3|.
CASSQDRGMDTIYF
TGTGCCAGCAGCCAAGATCGGGGGATGGACACCATATATTTT
>.|TRBV19|TRBJ2-7|.
CASSIGGGSSYEQYF
TGTGCCAGTAGTATAGGCGGAGGAAGCTCCTACGAGCAGTACTTC
>.|TRBV27|TRBJ2-2|few
CASSPLLALGLTTGELFF
TGTGCCAGCAGTCCGCTGTTGGCCCTAGGGTTAACCACCGGGGAGCTGTTTTTT